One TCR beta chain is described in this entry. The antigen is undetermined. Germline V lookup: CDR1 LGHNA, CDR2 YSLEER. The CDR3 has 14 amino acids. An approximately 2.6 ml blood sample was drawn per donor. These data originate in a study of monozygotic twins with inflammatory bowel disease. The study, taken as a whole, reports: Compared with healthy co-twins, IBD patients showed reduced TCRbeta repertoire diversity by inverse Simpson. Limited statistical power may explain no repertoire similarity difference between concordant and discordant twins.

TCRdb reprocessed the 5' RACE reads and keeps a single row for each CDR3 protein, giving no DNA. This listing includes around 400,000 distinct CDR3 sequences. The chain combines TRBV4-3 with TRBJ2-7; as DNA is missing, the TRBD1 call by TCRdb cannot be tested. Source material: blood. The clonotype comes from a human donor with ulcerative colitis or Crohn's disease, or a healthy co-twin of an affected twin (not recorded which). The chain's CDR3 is CASSRSGGIYEQYF.